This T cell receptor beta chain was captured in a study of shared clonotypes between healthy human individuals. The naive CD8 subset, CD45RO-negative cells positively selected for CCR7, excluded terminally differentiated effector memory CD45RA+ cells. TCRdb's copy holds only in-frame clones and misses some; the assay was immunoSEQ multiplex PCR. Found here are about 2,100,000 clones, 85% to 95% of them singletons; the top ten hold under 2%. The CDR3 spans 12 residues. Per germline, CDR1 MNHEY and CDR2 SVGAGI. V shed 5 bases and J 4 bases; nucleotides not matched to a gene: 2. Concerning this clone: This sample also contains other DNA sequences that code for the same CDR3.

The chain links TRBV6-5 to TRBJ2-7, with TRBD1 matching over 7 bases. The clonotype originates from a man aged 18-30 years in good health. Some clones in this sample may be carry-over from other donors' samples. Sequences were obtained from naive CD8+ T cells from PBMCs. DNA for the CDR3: TGTGCCAGCAGTCAGACAGGGTACGAGCAGTACTTC. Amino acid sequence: CASSQTGYEQYF.